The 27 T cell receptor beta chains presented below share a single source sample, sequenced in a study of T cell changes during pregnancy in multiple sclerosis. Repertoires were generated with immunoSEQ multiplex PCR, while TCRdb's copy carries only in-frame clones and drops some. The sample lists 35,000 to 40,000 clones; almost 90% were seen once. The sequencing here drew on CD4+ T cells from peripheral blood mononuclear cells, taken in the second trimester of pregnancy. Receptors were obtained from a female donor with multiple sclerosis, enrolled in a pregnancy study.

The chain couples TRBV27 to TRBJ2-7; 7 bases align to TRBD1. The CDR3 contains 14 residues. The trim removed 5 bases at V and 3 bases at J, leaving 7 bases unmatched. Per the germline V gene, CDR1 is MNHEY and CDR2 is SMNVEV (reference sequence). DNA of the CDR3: TGTGCCAGCAGTAGACAGGGTTTCAACTACGAGCAGTACTTC. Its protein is CASSRQGFNYEQYF.

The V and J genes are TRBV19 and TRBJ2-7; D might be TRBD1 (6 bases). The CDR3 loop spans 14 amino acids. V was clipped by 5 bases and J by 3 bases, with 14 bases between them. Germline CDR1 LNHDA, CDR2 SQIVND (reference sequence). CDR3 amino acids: CASSPGTLYYEQYF. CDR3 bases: TGTGCCAGTAGTCCCGGGACACTTTACTACGAGCAGTACTTC.

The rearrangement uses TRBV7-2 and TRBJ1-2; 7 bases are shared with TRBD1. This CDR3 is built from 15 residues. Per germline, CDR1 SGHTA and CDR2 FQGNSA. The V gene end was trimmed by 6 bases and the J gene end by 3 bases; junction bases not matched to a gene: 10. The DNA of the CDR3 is TGTGCCAGCAGAACCCCAGGAACAGGGGACTATGGCTACACCTTC. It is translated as CASRTPGTGDYGYTF.

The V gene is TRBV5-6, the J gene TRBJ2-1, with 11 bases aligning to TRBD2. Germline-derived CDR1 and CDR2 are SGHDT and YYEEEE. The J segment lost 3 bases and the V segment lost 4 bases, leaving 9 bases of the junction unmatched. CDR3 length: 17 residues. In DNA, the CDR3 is TGTGCCAGCAGCACGCCGGGACTAGCGGATTACTACAATGAGCAGTTCTTC. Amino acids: CASSTPGLADYYNEQFF.

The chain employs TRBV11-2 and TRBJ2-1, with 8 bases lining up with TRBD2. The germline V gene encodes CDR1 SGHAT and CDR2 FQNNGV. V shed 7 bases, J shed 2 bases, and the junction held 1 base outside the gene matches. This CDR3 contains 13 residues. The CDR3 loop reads CASNGGAYNEQFF. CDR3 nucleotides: TGTGCCAGCAACGGGGGGGCCTACAATGAGCAGTTCTTC.

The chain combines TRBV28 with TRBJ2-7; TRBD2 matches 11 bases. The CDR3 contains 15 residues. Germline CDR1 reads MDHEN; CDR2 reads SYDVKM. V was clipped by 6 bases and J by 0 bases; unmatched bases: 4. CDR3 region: CASRPGLAGSYEQYF. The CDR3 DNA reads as TGTGCCAGCAGACCTGGACTAGCGGGCTCCTACGAGCAGTACTTC.

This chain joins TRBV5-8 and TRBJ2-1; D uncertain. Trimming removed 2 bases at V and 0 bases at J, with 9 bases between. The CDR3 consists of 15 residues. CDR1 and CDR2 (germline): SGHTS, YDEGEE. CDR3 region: CASSFRGSSYNEQFF. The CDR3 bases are TGTGCCAGCAGCTTTCGCGGCAGCTCCTACAATGAGCAGTTCTTC.

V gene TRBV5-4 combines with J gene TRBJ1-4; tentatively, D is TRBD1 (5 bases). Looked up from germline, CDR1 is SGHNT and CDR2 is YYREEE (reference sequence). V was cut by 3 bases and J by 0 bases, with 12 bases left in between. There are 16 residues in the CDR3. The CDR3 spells CASSWRREATNEKLFF. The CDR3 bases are TGTGCCAGCAGCTGGCGCAGGGAGGCAACTAATGAAAAACTGTTTTTT.

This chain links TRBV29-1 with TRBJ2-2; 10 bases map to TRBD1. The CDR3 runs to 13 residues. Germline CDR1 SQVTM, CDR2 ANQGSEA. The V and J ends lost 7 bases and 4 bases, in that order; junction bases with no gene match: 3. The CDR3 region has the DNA TGCAGCGACCGGGACAGGGGCACCGGGGAGCTGTTTTTT. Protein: CSDRDRGTGELFF.

CDR3 in DNA: TGTGCCAGCAGTCCTCGCAGGGGCCCCTATGGCTACACCTTC. Its protein product is CASSPRRGPYGYTF. The chain combines TRBV6-5 with TRBJ1-2, with D tentatively TRBD1 (6 bases). The ends were cut back, 5 bases at V and 4 bases at J, with 14 bases in the middle. CDR1 MNHEY and CDR2 SVGAGI come from the germline V gene. This CDR3 contains 14 residues.

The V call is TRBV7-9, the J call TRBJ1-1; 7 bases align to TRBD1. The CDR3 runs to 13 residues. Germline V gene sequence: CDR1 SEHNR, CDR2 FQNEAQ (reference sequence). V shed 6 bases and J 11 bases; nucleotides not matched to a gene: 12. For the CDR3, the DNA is TGTGCCAGCAGGCCACCGACAGGGCTGGGGGCTTTCTTT. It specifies CASRPPTGLGAFF.

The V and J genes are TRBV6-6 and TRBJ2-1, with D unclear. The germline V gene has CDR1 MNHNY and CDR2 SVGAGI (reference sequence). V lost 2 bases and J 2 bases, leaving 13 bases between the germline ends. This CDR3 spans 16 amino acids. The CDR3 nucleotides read TGTGCCAGCAGTTACGAAGCGCCCTACGCCTACAATGAGCAGTTCTTC. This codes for CASSYEAPYAYNEQFF.

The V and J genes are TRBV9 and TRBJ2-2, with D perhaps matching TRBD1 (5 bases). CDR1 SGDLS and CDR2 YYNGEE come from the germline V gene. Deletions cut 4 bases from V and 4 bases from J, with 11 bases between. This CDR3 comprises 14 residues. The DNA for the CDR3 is TGTGCCAGCAGCCTTACAGGTGGCACCGGGGAGCTGTTTTTT. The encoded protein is CASSLTGGTGELFF.

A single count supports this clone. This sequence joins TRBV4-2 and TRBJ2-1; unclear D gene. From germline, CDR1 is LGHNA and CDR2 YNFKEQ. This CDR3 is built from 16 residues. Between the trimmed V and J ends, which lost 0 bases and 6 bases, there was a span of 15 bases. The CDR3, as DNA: TGTGCCAGCAGCCAAGAAGTAATAACTTTGAGCAATGAGCAGTTCTTC. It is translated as CASSQEVITLSNEQFF.

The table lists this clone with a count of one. CDR3 loop: CASSLAGPNTGELFF. CDR3 DNA: TGTGCCAGCAGCCTAGCGGGACCGAACACCGGGGAGCTGTTTTTT. The gene calls are TRBV5-4 and TRBJ2-2, with 9 bases identical to TRBD2. CDR3 size: 15 residues. The junction had 1 base not matched to a gene; V was cut back by 4 bases and J by 0 bases. Germline V gene lookup returns CDR1 SGHNT and CDR2 YYREEE (reference sequence).

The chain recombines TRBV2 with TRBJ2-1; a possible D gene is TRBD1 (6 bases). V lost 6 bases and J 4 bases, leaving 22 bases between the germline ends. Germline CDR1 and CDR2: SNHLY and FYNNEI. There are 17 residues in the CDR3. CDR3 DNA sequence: TGTGCCAGCAGGCCTACTATCAACCGGGACACTTACAATGAGCAGTTCTTC. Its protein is CASRPTINRDTYNEQFF.

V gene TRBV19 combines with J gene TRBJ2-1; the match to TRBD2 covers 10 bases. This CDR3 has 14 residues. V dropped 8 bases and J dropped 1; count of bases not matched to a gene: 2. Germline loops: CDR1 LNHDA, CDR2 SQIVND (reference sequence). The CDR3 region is CASGLAVSYNEQFF. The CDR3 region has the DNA TGTGCCAGTGGACTAGCGGTTTCCTACAATGAGCAGTTCTTC. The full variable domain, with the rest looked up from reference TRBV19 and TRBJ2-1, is DGGITQSPKYLFRKEGQNVTLSCEQNLNHDAMYWYRQDPGQGLRLIYYSQIVNDFQKGDIAEGYSVSREKKESFPLTVTSAQKNPTAFYLCASGLAVSYNEQFFGPGTRLTVL.

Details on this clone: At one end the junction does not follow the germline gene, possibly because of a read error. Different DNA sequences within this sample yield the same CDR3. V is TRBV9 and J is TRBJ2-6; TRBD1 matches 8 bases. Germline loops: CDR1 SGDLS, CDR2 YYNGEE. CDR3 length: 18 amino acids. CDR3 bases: TGCGCCAGCAGCCCTCGACAGGGGAAGGTAACTGGGGCCAACGTCCTGACTTTC. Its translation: CASSPRQGKVTGANVLTF.

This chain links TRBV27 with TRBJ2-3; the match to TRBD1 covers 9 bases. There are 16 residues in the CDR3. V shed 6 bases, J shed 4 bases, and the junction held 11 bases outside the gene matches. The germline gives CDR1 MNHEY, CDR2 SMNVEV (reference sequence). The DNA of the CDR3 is TGTGCCAGCAGCCCGCTTCGGGGACAGGGCTCAGATACGCAGTATTTT. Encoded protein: CASSPLRGQGSDTQYF.

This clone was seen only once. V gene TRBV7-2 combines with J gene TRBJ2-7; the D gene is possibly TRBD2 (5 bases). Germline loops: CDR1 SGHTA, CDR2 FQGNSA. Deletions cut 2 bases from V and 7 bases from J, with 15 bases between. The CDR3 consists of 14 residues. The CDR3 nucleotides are TGTGCCAGCAGCTTAAACTCCCCTTCGGGGGAGCAGTACTTC. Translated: CASSLNSPSGEQYF.

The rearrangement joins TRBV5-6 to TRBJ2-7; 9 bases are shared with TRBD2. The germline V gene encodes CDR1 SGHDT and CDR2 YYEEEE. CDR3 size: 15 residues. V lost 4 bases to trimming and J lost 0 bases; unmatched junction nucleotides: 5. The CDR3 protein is CASSLTSGPSYEQYF. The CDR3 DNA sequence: TGTGCCAGCAGCCTTACTAGCGGGCCCTCCTACGAGCAGTACTTC. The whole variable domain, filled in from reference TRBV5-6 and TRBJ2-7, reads DAGVTQSPTHLIKTRGQQVTLRCSPKSGHDTVSWYQQALGQGPQFIFQYYEEEERQRGNFPDRFSGHQFPNYSSELNVNALLLGDSALYLCASSLTSGPSYEQYFGPGTRLTVT.

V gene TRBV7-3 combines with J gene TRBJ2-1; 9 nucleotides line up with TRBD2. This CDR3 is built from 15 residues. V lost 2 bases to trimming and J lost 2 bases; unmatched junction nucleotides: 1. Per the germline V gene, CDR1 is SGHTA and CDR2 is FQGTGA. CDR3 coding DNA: TGTGCCAGCAGCTTACTAGCGGGGCCCTACAATGAGCAGTTCTTC. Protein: CASSLLAGPYNEQFF.

The CDR3 is CASNDRARNYGYTF. CDR3 DNA: TGTGCCAGCAACGACAGGGCCAGGAACTATGGCTACACCTTC. The chain couples TRBV6-1 to TRBJ1-2, with 7 bases matching TRBD1. After removal of 7 bases from V and 2 bases from J, the junction contained 7 bases not matched to a gene. Germline CDR1 and CDR2: MNHNS and SASEGT. There are 14 residues in the CDR3.

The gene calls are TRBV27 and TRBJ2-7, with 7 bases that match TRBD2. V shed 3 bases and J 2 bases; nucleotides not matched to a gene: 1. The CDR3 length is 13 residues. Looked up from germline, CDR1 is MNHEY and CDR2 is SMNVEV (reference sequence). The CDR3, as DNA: TGTGCCAGCAGTTTGGGGGGGACCTACGAGCAGTACTTC. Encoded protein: CASSLGGTYEQYF.

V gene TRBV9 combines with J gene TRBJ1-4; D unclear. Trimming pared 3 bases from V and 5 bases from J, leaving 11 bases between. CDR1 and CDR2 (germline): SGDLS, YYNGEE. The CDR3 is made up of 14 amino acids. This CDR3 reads CASSASLLNEKLFF. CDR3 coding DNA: TGTGCCAGCAGCGCCAGTCTACTAAATGAAAAACTGTTTTTT.

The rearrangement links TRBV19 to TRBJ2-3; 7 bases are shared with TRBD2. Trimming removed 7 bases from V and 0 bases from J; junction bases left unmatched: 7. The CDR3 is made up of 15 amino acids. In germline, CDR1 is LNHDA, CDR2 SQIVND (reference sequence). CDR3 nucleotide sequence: TGTGCCAGTATCAGCGGGGCCGCTAGCACAGATACGCAGTATTTT. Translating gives CASISGAASTDTQYF.

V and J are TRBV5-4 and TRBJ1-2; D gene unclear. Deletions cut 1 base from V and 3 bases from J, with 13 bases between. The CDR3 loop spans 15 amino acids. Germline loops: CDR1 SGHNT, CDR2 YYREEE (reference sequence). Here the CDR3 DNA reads TGTGCCAGCAGCTTGAGCGCGGAGGCCCACTATGGCTACACCTTC. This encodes CASSLSAEAHYGYTF. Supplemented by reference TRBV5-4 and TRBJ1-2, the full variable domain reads ETGVTQSPTHLIKTRGQQVTLRCSSQSGHNTVSWYQQALGQGPQFIFQYYREEENGRGNFPPRFSGLQFPNYSSELNVNALELDDSALYLCASSLSAEAHYGYTFGSGTRLTVV.